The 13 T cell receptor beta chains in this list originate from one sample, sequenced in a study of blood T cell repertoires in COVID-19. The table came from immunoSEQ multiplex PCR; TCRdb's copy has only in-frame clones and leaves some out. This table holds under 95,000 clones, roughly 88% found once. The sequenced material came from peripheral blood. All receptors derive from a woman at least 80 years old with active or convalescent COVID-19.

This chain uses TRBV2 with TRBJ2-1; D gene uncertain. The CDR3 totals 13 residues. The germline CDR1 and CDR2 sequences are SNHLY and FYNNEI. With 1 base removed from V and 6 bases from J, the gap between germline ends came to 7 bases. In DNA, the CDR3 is TGTGCCAGCAGTGAAGGGGCAGCCAATGAGCAGTTCTTC. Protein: CASSEGAANEQFF.

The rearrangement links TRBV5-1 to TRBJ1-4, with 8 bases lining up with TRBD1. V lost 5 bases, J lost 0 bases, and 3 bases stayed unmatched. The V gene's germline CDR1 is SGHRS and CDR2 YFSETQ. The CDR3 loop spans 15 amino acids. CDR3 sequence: CASRSGGATNEKLFF. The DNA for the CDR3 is TGCGCCAGCAGATCAGGGGGCGCAACTAATGAAAAACTGTTTTTT.

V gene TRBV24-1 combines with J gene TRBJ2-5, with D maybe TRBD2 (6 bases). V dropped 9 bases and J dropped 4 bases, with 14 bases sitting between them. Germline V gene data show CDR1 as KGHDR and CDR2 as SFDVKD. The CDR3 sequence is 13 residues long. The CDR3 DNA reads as TGTGCCACCGCTGGGGAGGCGGTAGAGACCCAGTACTTC. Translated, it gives CATAGEAVETQYF.

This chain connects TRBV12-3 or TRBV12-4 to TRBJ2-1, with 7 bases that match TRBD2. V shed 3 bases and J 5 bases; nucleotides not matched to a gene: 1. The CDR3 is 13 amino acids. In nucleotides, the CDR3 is TGTGCCAGCAGTTTGGCGGGGGACAATGAGCAGTTCTTC. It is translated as CASSLAGDNEQFF.

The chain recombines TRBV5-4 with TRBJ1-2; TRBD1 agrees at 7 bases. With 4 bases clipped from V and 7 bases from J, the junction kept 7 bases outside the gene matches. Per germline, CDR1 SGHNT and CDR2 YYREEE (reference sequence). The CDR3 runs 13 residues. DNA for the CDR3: TGTGCCAGCAGCGTTGACAGGGTTGGTGGCTACACCTTC. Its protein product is CASSVDRVGGYTF.

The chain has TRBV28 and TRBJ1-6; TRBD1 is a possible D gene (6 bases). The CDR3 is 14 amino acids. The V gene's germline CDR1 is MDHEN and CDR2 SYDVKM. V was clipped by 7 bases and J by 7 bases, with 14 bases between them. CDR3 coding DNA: TGTGCCAGCACCTATACAGGGTCCAATTCACCCCTCCACTTT. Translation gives CASTYTGSNSPLHF.

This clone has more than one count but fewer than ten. DNA for the CDR3: TGTGCCAGCAGAGGAGCGAGCGGGCCAACCTACGAGCAGTACTTC. Amino acid sequence: CASRGASGPTYEQYF. This chain uses TRBV2 with TRBJ2-7, with D tentatively TRBD2 (6 bases). Germline V CDR1 and CDR2: SNHLY, FYNNEI. The CDR3 runs to 15 residues. V was trimmed by 6 bases and J by 2 bases, leaving 17 bases between them. The variable domain in full, with the rest retrieved from reference TRBV2 and TRBJ2-7, is EPEVTQTPSHQVTQMGQEVILRCVPISNHLYFYWYRQILGQKVEFLVSFYNNEISEKSEIFDDQFSVERPDGSNFTLKIRSTKLEDSAMYFCASRGASGPTYEQYFGPGTRLTVT.

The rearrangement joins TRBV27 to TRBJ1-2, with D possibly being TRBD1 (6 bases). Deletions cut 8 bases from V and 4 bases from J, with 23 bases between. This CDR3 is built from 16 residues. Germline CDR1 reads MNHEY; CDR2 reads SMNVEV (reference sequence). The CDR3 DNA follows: TGTGCCAGCGGACGTTACCAGATGGACAGTCGCTATGGCTACACCTTC. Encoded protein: CASGRYQMDSRYGYTF.

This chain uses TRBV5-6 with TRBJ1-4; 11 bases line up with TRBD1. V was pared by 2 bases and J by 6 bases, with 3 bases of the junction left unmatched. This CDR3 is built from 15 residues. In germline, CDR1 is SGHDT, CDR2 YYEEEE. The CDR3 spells CASSLGGQGDEKLFF. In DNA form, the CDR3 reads TGTGCCAGCAGCTTAGGGGGACAGGGGGATGAAAAACTGTTTTTT.

This CDR3 reads CASRKSGQGTKNIQYF. CDR3 bases: TGTGCCAGCAGAAAATCGGGACAGGGGACCAAAAACATTCAGTACTTC. This rearrangement joins TRBV28 to TRBJ2-4, with 10 bases identical to TRBD1. J lost 2 bases, V lost 6 bases, and 7 bases had no gene match. This CDR3 is built from 16 residues. The V gene's germline CDR1 is MDHEN and CDR2 SYDVKM.

The CDR3 DNA follows: TGCGCCAGCAGTGCGCCGGGACAGGCGAACACCGGGGAGCTGTTTTTT. Amino acids: CASSAPGQANTGELFF. The J gene is TRBJ2-2, the V gene TRBV10-1; 8 bases align to TRBD1. CDR3 length: 16 amino acids. Germline CDR1 is WNHNN and CDR2 is SYGVQD (reference sequence). V gave up 4 bases and J gave up 0 bases; unmatched junction bases: 4.

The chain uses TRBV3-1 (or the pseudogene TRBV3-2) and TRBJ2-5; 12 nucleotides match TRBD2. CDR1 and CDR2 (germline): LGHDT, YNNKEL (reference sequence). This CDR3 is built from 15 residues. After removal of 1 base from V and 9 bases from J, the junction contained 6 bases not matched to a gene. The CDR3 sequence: CASSQGTSGTTAQYF. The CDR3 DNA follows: TGTGCCAGCAGCCAAGGGACTAGCGGGACGACGGCCCAGTACTTC.

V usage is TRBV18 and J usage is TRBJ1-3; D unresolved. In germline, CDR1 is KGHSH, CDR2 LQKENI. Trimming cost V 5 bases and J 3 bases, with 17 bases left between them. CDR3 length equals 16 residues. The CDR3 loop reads CASSKSGEYFGNTIYF. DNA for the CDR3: TGTGCCAGCTCAAAAAGTGGGGAGTATTTTGGAAACACCATATATTTT.